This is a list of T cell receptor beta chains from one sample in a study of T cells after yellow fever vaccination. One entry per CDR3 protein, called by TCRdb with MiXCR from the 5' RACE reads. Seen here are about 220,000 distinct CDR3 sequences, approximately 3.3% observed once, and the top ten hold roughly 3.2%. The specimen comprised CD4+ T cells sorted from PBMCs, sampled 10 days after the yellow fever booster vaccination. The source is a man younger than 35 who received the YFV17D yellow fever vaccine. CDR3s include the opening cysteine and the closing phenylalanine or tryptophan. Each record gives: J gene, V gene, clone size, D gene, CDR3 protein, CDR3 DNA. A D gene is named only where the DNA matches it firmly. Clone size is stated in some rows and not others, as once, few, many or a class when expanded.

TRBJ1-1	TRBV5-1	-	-	CASSLVVTAKNTEAFF	TGCGCCAGCAGCCTTGTCGTCACAGCAAAGAACACTGAAGCTTTCTTT
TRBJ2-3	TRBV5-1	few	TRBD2	CASSLSSGGGTDTQYF	TGCGCCAGCAGCCTCTCTAGCGGGGGCGGCACAGATACGCAGTATTTT
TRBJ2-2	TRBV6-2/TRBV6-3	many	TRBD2	CASSYPRGRAGELFF	TGTGCCAGCAGTTATCCGCGGGGGAGGGCCGGGGAGCTGTTTTTT
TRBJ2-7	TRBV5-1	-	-	CASSRGPDSSYEQYF	TGCGCCAGCAGCAGGGGCCCGGACAGTTCCTACGAGCAGTACTTC
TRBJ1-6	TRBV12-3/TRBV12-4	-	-	CASSPGTLDNSPLHF	TGTGCCAGCAGCCCGGGGACGCTCGATAATTCACCCCTCCACTTT
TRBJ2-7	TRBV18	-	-	CASSIEGLSYEQYF	TGTGCCAGCTCAATTGAGGGTCTCAGCTACGAGCAGTACTTC
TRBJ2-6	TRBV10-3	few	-	CAISESIGGTLFGANVLTF	TGTGCCATCAGTGAGTCGATAGGGGGTACCCTTTTTGGGGCCAACGTCCTGACTTTC
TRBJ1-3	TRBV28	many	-	CASIKGGQFSGNTIYF	TGTGCCAGCATCAAGGGGGGCCAGTTCTCTGGAAACACCATATATTTT
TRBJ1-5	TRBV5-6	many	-	CASSPAGTDQPQHF	TGTGCCAGCAGCCCTGCAGGAACAGATCAGCCCCAGCATTTT
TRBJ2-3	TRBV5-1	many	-	CASSGDSRRDTQYF	TGCGCCAGCAGTGGAGATTCTCGGAGAGATACGCAGTATTTT
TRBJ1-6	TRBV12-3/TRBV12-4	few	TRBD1	CASSLRQGGSPLHF	TGTGCCAGCAGTCTTAGACAGGGCGGGTCACCCCTCCACTTT
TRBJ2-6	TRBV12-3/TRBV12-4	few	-	CASSISGGANVLTF	TGTGCCAGCAGTATAAGCGGCGGGGCCAACGTCCTGACTTTC
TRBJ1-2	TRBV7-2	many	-	CASSLGGEAPGYTF	TGTGCCAGCAGCTTAGGCGGGGAAGCGCCTGGCTACACCTTC
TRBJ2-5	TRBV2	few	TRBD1	CASSGNRGPETQYF	TGTGCCAGCAGTGGAAACAGGGGGCCAGAGACCCAGTACTTC
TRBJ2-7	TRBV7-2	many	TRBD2	CASSSLAGALPHEQYF	TGTGCCAGCAGCTCCCTAGCGGGGGCCCTTCCCCACGAGCAGTACTTC
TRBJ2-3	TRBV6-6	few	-	CASSWGGQDTQYF	TGTGCCAGCTCCTGGGGGGGGCAAGATACGCAGTATTTT
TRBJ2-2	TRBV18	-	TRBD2	CASSRVAGDPHGGTGELFF	TGTGCCAGCTCACGGGTAGCGGGGGACCCCCACGGCGGCACCGGGGAGCTGTTTTTT
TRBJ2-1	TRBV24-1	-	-	CATSDSMGSTYNEQFF	TGTGCCACCAGTGATTCTATGGGGAGCACCTACAATGAGCAGTTCTTC
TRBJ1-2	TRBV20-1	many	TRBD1	CSARTGRGYGYTF	TGCAGTGCTAGGACAGGGAGGGGCTATGGCTACACCTTC
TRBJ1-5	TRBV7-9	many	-	CASSPLGGHQPQHF	TGTGCCAGCAGCCCGCTGGGAGGTCATCAGCCCCAGCATTTT
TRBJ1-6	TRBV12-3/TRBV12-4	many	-	CASSPEYNSPLHF	TGTGCCAGCAGTCCAGAGTATAATTCACCCCTCCACTTT
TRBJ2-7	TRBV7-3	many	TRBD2	CASSPGSGGSYEQYF	TGTGCCAGCAGCCCAGGTTCGGGGGGCTCCTACGAGCAGTACTTC
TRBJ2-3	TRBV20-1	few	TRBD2	CSARSPLAGDTQYF	TGCAGTGCTAGGTCACCCCTAGCGGGCGATACGCAGTATTTT
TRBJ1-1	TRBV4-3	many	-	CASSQDNTGWAEAFF	TGCGCCAGCAGCCAAGATAATACCGGGTGGGCTGAAGCTTTCTTT